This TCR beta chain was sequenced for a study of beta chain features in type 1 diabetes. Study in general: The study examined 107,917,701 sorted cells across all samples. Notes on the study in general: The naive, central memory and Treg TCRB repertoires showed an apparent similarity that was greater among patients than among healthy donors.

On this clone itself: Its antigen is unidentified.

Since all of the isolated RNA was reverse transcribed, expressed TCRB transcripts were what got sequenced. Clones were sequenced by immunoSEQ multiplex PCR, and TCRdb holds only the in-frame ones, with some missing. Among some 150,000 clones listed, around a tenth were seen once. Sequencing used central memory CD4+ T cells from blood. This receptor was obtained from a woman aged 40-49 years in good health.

DNA for the CDR3: TGTGCCAGCAGCCCGAGTCTGAACACCGGGGAGCTGTTTTTT. Residues: CASSPSLNTGELFF. The V and J genes are TRBV5-6 and TRBJ2-2; D is undetermined. Trimming took 4 bases from V and 1 from J, leaving 8 bases between them. Germline V gene sequence: CDR1 SGHDT, CDR2 YYEEEE. This CDR3 has 14 residues.